A single sample gave rise to the 31 T cell receptor beta chains below, sequenced in a study of T cell responses to AZD1222 COVID-19 vaccine. This table comes from immunoSEQ multiplex PCR, and its TCRdb copy is limited to in-frame clones, with some not included. This sample yields 65,000 to 75,000 clones, of which 60% to 85% are seen a single time; 45% to 50% belongs to the top ten. Source: peripheral blood, taken 28 days after the second AZD1222 dose. The receptor source for this set is an adult who received the AZD1222 COVID-19 vaccine.

This clone was seen a few times. The chain uses TRBV7-2 and TRBJ1-2; D ambiguous. Trimming cost V 1 base and J 2 bases, with 17 bases left between them. CDR1 is SGHTA, CDR2 FQGNSA, per germline. CDR3 length: 17 amino acids. CDR3 loop: CASSLGRYTAENYGYTF. DNA of the CDR3: TGTGCCAGCAGCTTAGGACGCTACACGGCGGAGAACTATGGCTACACCTTC.

The rearrangement links TRBV3-1 (or the pseudogene TRBV3-2) to TRBJ2-7; no reliable D call. Germline lookup yields CDR1 LGHDT and CDR2 YNNKEL (reference sequence). This CDR3 spans 14 amino acids. The V gene lost 0 bases and the J gene lost 3 bases, with 9 bases spanning the gap. In DNA, the CDR3 is TGTGCCAGCAGCCAAGATGTAAACGGCTACGAGCAGTACTTC. Translated, it gives CASSQDVNGYEQYF.

The chain has TRBV7-8 and TRBJ1-6; 10 positions agree with TRBD1. CDR3 length equals 17 residues. Trimming took 5 bases from V and 0 from J; bases not matched to a gene: 4. CDR1 and CDR2 from the germline V gene are SGHVS and FQNEAQ. CDR3 amino acids: CASSPRTGGSYNSPLHF. For the CDR3, the DNA is TGTGCCAGCAGCCCTCGGACAGGGGGCTCCTATAATTCACCCCTCCACTTT.

By share, this clone ranks as medium-sized (0.01 to 0.1%). This sequence joins TRBV5-1 and TRBJ1-6, with no clear D. CDR3 size: 13 residues. The germline V and J ends were trimmed by 3 bases and 7 bases, with 8 bases remaining between them. Germline lookup yields CDR1 SGHRS and CDR2 YFSETQ. Here the CDR3 reads CASSSDLNSPLHF. For the CDR3, the DNA is TGCGCCAGCAGCTCGGACTTAAATTCACCCCTCCACTTT.

The chain has TRBV7-6 and TRBJ2-1; no clear D gene. V lost 5 bases, J lost 10 bases, and 12 bases lay in between. The CDR3 loop spans 12 amino acids. CDR1 is SGHVS and CDR2 is FNYEAQ in the germline V gene. This chain's CDR3 is CASSPLSVEQFF. In DNA, the CDR3 is TGTGCCAGCAGCCCATTGTCGGTAGAGCAGTTCTTC.

This chain joins TRBV7-2 and TRBJ2-7; D perhaps matches TRBD2 (5 bases). CDR1 is SGHTA and CDR2 is FQGNSA in the germline V gene. The V gene lost 5 bases and the J gene lost 2 bases, with 16 bases spanning the gap. This CDR3 comprises 15 residues. The CDR3 DNA is TGTGCCAGCAGCACCCAACGGGGTTCACCCTACGAGCAGTACTTC. Protein sequence: CASSTQRGSPYEQYF.

The J gene is TRBJ2-3, the V gene TRBV29-1; 12 bases are shared with TRBD2. The CDR3 spans 15 residues. V trimming: 7 bases; J trimming: 2 bases; junction bases outside the gene matches: 7. Per germline, CDR1 SQVTM and CDR2 ANQGSEA. The CDR3 spells CSALLAGGATDTQYF. The CDR3 DNA follows: TGCAGCGCCTTACTAGCGGGGGGTGCCACAGATACGCAGTATTTT.

CDR3 sequence reads: CASSLAVPGELFF. The CDR3 region has the DNA TGTGCCAGCAGCTTGGCGGTCCCCGGGGAGCTGTTTTTT. This chain joins TRBV5-4 and TRBJ2-2, with D unclear. Between the trimmed V and J ends, which lost 0 bases and 6 bases, there was a span of 6 bases. The CDR3 consists of 13 residues. CDR1 and CDR2 from the germline V gene are SGHNT and YYREEE (reference sequence).

This clone was picked up a small number of times. The chain employs TRBV30 and TRBJ1-2, with D tentatively TRBD1 (6 bases). The CDR3 is 12 residues long. Trimming removed 3 bases from V and 6 bases from J, with 11 bases in between. CDR1 and CDR2 from the germline V gene are GTSNPN and SVGIG (reference sequence). As DNA, the CDR3 is TGTGCCTGGAGGGGGGCAGTGGATGGCTACACCTTC. As protein: CAWRGAVDGYTF.

The chain links TRBV28 to TRBJ1-3; 7 bases are shared with TRBD1. The length of the CDR3 is 16 residues. Germline V gene sequence: CDR1 MDHEN, CDR2 SYDVKM. V lost 6 bases and J lost 0; bases outside the gene matches: 8. CDR3 sequence: CASSRPGGLSGNTIYF. The CDR3 region has the DNA TGTGCCAGCAGCCGCCCAGGGGGACTCTCTGGAAACACCATATATTTT.

This chain uses TRBV6-4 with TRBJ2-3; D not certain. Trimming removed 0 bases at V and 6 bases at J, with 10 bases between. The germline V gene has CDR1 MRHNA and CDR2 SNTAGT. This CDR3 is 14 amino acids long. In nucleotides, the CDR3 is TGTGCCAGCAGTGACTCTGTCCTTTCGGATACGCAGTATTTT. Its translation is CASSDSVLSDTQYF.

The rearrangement joins TRBV10-3 to TRBJ2-1; D is perhaps TRBD1 (6 bases). V lost 9 bases to trimming and J lost 5 bases, with 17 bases between them. Germline V gene data show CDR1 as ENHRY and CDR2 as SYGVKD. CDR3 size: 14 residues. The CDR3 region is CAMKPGQANNEQFF. The CDR3 DNA follows: TGTGCCATGAAGCCGGGACAAGCCAACAATGAGCAGTTCTTC.

This chain connects TRBV24-1 to TRBJ2-5; D is perhaps TRBD2 (6 bases). Germline V gene lookup returns CDR1 KGHDR and CDR2 SFDVKD. This CDR3 comprises 15 residues. Between the trimmed V and J ends, which lost 2 bases and 5 bases, there was a span of 14 bases. The CDR3 DNA reads as TGTGCCACCAGTGATTCCCAGACACGGGGGGAGACCCAGTACTTC. Its protein is CATSDSQTRGETQYF.

The sample holds one count of this clone. The rearrangement links TRBV3-1 (or the pseudogene TRBV3-2) to TRBJ1-1, with D possibly matching TRBD1 (5 bases). V was clipped by 1 base and J by 7 bases, with 10 bases between them. Germline V lookup: CDR1 LGHDT, CDR2 YNNKEL (reference sequence). The CDR3 runs 13 residues. The CDR3 DNA reads as TGTGCCAGCAGCCAAGTTGCGGGGGATGAAGCTTTCTTT. It encodes CASSQVAGDEAFF.

V is TRBV30 and J is TRBJ1-1, with D possibly being TRBD1 (5 bases). This CDR3 has 14 amino acids. With 4 bases removed from V and 1 base from J, the gap between germline ends came to 13 bases. Germline values: CDR1 GTSNPN, CDR2 SVGIG (reference sequence). The CDR3, as DNA: TGTGCCTGGATCTCGGTTGGGGCGAACACTGAAGCTTTCTTT. Its protein is CAWISVGANTEAFF. Combining the CDR3 with reference TRBV30 and TRBJ1-1 gives the whole variable domain SQTIHQWPATLVQPVGSPLSLECTVEGTSNPNLYWYRQAAGRGLQLLFYSVGIGQISSEVPQNLSASRPQDRQFILSSKKLLLSDSGFYLCAWISVGANTEAFFGQGTRLTVV.

This rearrangement joins TRBV5-1 to TRBJ2-7, with TRBD2 matching 11 bases. This CDR3 region has 14 residues. With V trimmed by 4 bases and J by 3 bases, 3 bases remained unmatched. The V gene's germline CDR1 is SGHRS and CDR2 YFSETQ. This CDR3 is CASSTGTSGYEQYF. The DNA for the CDR3 is TGCGCCAGCAGCACCGGGACTAGCGGCTACGAGCAGTACTTC.

The J gene is TRBJ2-1, the V gene TRBV7-3, with a possible D match to TRBD2 (5 bases). V lost 4 bases, J lost 9 bases, and 7 bases lay in between. CDR3 length: 11 residues. The germline CDR1 and CDR2 sequences are SGHTA and FQGTGA. CDR3 residues: CASSYGVEQFF. CDR3 nucleotide sequence: TGTGCCAGCAGCTACGGGGTTGAGCAGTTCTTC. The full variable domain, rest sourced from reference TRBV7-3 and TRBJ2-1, is GAGVSQTPSNKVTEKGKYVELRCDPISGHTALYWYRQSLGQGPEFLIYFQGTGAADDSGLPNDRFFAVRPEGSVSTLKIQRTERGDSAVYLCASSYGVEQFFGPGTRLTVL.

The V gene is TRBV3-1 (or the pseudogene TRBV3-2), the J gene TRBJ1-1, with a weak D call TRBD1 (5 bases). With 1 base removed from V and 5 bases from J, the gap between germline ends came to 14 bases. The V gene's germline CDR1 is LGHDT and CDR2 YNNKEL (reference sequence). This CDR3 region has 15 residues. CDR3 sequence reads: CASSQGSGIGTEAFF. In DNA form, the CDR3 reads TGTGCCAGCAGCCAAGGATCAGGGATTGGGACTGAAGCTTTCTTT.

Only a few counts were recorded for this clone. V and J are TRBV19 and TRBJ1-1, with D perhaps matching TRBD1 (6 bases). Germline CDR1 reads LNHDA; CDR2 reads SQIVND (reference sequence). Trimming cost V 7 bases and J 1 base, with 16 bases left between them. CDR3 length equals 15 residues. This CDR3 reads CASTFGTFGNTEAFF. The CDR3 region has the DNA TGTGCCAGTACCTTCGGGACATTCGGGAACACTGAAGCTTTCTTT.

This rearrangement joins TRBV7-8 to TRBJ1-6; 8 bases are shared with TRBD1. This CDR3 is built from 14 residues. CDR1 is SGHVS, CDR2 FQNEAQ, per germline. V lost 2 bases to trimming and J lost 7 bases; unmatched junction nucleotides: 1. The CDR3 here is CASSLYRGNSPLHF. The CDR3 nucleotides are TGTGCCAGCAGCTTATACAGGGGGAATTCACCCCTCCACTTT.

The chain combines TRBV28 with TRBJ2-3; 8 positions agree with TRBD1. Germline CDR1 reads MDHEN; CDR2 reads SYDVKM. V shed 6 bases and J 1 base; nucleotides not matched to a gene: 6. The CDR3 extends over 15 amino acids. The DNA for the CDR3 is TGTGCCAGCAGCCAGACAGGGGTTGGCACAGATACGCAGTATTTT. This gives the protein CASSQTGVGTDTQYF. The full variable domain, with the rest looked up from reference TRBV28 and TRBJ2-3, is DVKVTQSSRYLVKRTGEKVFLECVQDMDHENMFWYRQDPGLGLRLIYFSYDVKMKEKGDIPEGYSVSREKKERFSLILESASTNQTSMYLCASSQTGVGTDTQYFGPGTRLTVL.

The chain has TRBV28 and TRBJ1-5; D ambiguous. The CDR3 extends over 14 amino acids. Germline CDR1 MDHEN, CDR2 SYDVKM. Trimming took 8 bases from V and 3 from J, leaving 14 bases between them. CDR3 nucleotide sequence: TGTGCCAGCTGGAGCCTTTCATTCAATCAGCCCCAGCATTTT. Translated, it gives CASWSLSFNQPQHF.

This chain joins TRBV6-1 and TRBJ2-7; no firm D call. In germline, CDR1 is MNHNS, CDR2 SASEGT. The CDR3 is 13 residues long. V shed 0 bases and J shed 0 bases, with 3 bases lying between them. The CDR3 region is CASSEAPSYEQYF. CDR3 nucleotides: TGTGCCAGCAGTGAAGCGCCCTCCTACGAGCAGTACTTC.

In its sample, this clone was seen once. This chain connects TRBV11-2 to TRBJ2-5; 9 bases match TRBD2. The CDR3 runs 18 residues. The junction had 14 bases not matched to a gene; V was cut back by 2 bases and J by 4 bases. Germline V gene sequence: CDR1 SGHAT, CDR2 FQNNGV. CDR3 region: CASSLLKAAGGLRETQYF. The CDR3 coding sequence is TGTGCCAGCAGCTTATTGAAGGCGGCGGGGGGGCTGAGAGAGACCCAGTACTTC. Based on the CDR3 plus reference TRBV11-2 and TRBJ2-5, the full variable domain is EAGVAQSPRYKIIEKRQSVAFWCNPISGHATLYWYQQILGQGPKLLIQFQNNGVVDDSQLPKDRFSAERLKGVDSTLKIQPAKLEDSAVYLCASSLLKAAGGLRETQYFGPGTRLLVL.

The chain uses TRBV27 and TRBJ2-2; no reliable D call. Germline V gene lookup returns CDR1 MNHEY and CDR2 SMNVEV (reference sequence). V was cut by 3 bases and J by 6 bases, with 8 bases left in between. This CDR3 region has 13 residues. The CDR3 region is CASSFTQAGELFF. CDR3 bases: TGTGCCAGCAGTTTTACGCAGGCCGGGGAGCTGTTTTTT.

This clone was recorded a few times. The gene calls are TRBV19 and TRBJ2-7; 7 bases line up with TRBD1. Trimming at V came to 0 bases and at J to 4 bases, leaving 6 bases not matched to a gene. The CDR3 consists of 15 residues. Germline lookup yields CDR1 LNHDA and CDR2 SQIVND (reference sequence). The CDR3 DNA sequence: TGTGCCAGTAGTATAGATCTACAGGGGAGATACGAGCAGTACTTC. Its protein is CASSIDLQGRYEQYF.

The sample holds a few counts of this clone. V gene TRBV7-9 combines with J gene TRBJ2-2, with 10 bases lining up with TRBD1. V dropped 1 base and J dropped 6; count of bases not matched to a gene: 5. This CDR3 spans 16 amino acids. Germline V lookup: CDR1 SEHNR, CDR2 FQNEAQ (reference sequence). Here the CDR3 reads CASSLGSGTGAGELFF. The CDR3, as DNA: TGTGCCAGCAGCTTAGGGTCCGGGACAGGGGCCGGGGAGCTGTTTTTT.

The rearrangement uses TRBV10-3 and TRBJ2-4, with TRBD1 matching over 7 bases. The CDR3 loop spans 13 amino acids. Unmatched junction bases numbered 1, after V lost 2 bases and J lost 6 bases. Germline-derived CDR1 and CDR2 are ENHRY and SYGVKD. The CDR3 DNA reads as TGTGCCATCAGTGAGAGACAGGGAAACATTCAGTACTTC. This translates into CAISERQGNIQYF.

This sequence joins TRBV5-1 and TRBJ2-3, with no clear D. The length of the CDR3 is 13 residues. Germline CDR1 is SGHRS and CDR2 is YFSETQ. Trimming stripped 4 bases from V and 4 bases from J, with 10 bases between. The CDR3 protein is CASSVFQADTQYF. The CDR3 DNA reads as TGCGCCAGCAGCGTATTCCAGGCAGATACGCAGTATTTT.

The chain carries TRBV19 and TRBJ1-2; 7 bases agree with TRBD1. Germline assignment: CDR1 LNHDA and CDR2 SQIVND (reference sequence). The CDR3 consists of 15 residues. The trim removed 3 bases at V and 0 bases at J, leaving 4 bases unmatched. The CDR3 protein is CASSMGQLTNYGYTF. CDR3 sequence (DNA): TGTGCCAGTAGTATGGGACAGCTTACTAACTATGGCTACACCTTC.

The CDR3 DNA sequence: TGTGCCAGCAGCTGGGGACAATACCACACCGGGGAGCTGTTTTTT. Its protein product is CASSWGQYHTGELFF. V and J are TRBV5-5 and TRBJ2-2; D is possibly TRBD1 (6 bases). The CDR3 contains 15 residues. V lost 3 bases, J lost 3 bases, and 12 bases lay in between. CDR1 is SGHKS, CDR2 YYEKEE, per germline (reference sequence). The entire variable domain, with the rest obtained from reference TRBV5-5 and TRBJ2-2, is as follows: DAGVTQSPTHLIKTRGQQVTLRCSPISGHKSVSWYQQVLGQGPQFIFQYYEKEERGRGNFPDRFSARQFPNYSSELNVNALLLGDSALYLCASSWGQYHTGELFFGEGSRLTVL.